This T cell receptor (beta chain) is from a study of T-cell memory formation after mild COVID-19. One entry per CDR3 protein results from TCRdb running MiXCR on the 5' RACE reads. The profile shows approximately 210,000 distinct CDR3 sequences, 18% of them singletons. This clonotype was sampled from an adult woman who had mild COVID-19 (a few samples of this study predate the infection). Cell type and time point are not known. Sequenced material: PBMCs or a T cell subset sorted from them (not recorded which).

The DNA of the CDR3 is TGTGCCACCAGCAATTTTTCCCCAGGGGCGACCGGAGGCTACACCTTC. This encodes CATSNFSPGATGGYTF. V and J are TRBV15 and TRBJ1-2, with a tentative D call TRBD1 (6 bases). Per the germline V gene, CDR1 is LNHNV and CDR2 is YYDKDF (reference sequence). The germline V and J ends were trimmed by 4 bases and 8 bases, with 23 bases remaining between them. The CDR3 extends over 16 amino acids.